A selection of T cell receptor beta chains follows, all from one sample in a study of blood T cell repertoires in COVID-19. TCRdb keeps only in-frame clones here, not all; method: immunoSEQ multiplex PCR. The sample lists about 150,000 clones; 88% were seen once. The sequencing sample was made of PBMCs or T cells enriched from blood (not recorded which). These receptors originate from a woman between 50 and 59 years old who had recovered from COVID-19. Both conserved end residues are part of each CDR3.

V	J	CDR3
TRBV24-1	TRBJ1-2	CATSDSGQRGYTF
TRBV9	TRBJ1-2	CASSVASGGIYGYTF
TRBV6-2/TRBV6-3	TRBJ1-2	CASSSRRGGLSYGYTF
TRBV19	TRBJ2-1	CASTKAQGAVNEQFF
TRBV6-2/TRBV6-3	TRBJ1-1	CASSYSVDARRGTEAFF
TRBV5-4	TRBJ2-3	CASSLGRGGPTDTQYF
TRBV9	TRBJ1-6	CASSSGDSYNSPLHF
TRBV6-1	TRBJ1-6	CASSEQGLRYNSPLHF
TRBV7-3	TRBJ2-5	CASFGDRGDQETQYF
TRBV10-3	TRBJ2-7	CAISERQGSDEQYF
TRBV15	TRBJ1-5	CATSRDDRQPQHF
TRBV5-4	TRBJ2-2	CASSLGQGTTGELFF
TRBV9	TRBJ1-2	CASRTGTFYTF
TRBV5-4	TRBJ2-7	CASSPRAVRQGTYEQYF